Listed here are 17 T cell receptor beta chains from one sample, sequenced in a study of shared clonotypes between healthy human individuals. Repertoires were generated with immunoSEQ multiplex PCR, while TCRdb's copy carries only in-frame clones and drops some. The table records roughly 2.5 million clones, 90% to 95% of them present only once. Sequences were obtained from naive CD4+ T cells sorted from blood. Documented subset: CD45RA+ positively selected. The receptors stem from a man aged 18 to 30 in good health.

The CDR3 region is CAISAQAGGNTDTQYF. The CDR3 DNA sequence: TGTGCCATCAGTGCCCAAGCGGGGGGGAACACAGATACGCAGTATTTT. The genes are TRBV10-3 and TRBJ2-3; 10 nucleotides line up with TRBD2. Germline V gene sequence: CDR1 ENHRY, CDR2 SYGVKD. V gave up 4 bases and J gave up 2 bases; unmatched junction bases: 6. This CDR3 is built from 16 residues.

The chain has TRBV18 and TRBJ2-7; D may be TRBD1 (7 bases). This CDR3 spans 11 amino acids. With 10 bases removed from V and 5 bases from J, the gap between germline ends came to 12 bases. CDR1 KGHSH and CDR2 LQKENI come from the germline V gene. The CDR3: CATQGGNEQYF. As DNA, the CDR3 is TGTGCCACCCAGGGGGGAAACGAGCAGTACTTC.

The CDR3 is CASSQEWTENYGYTF. CDR3 in DNA: TGCGCCAGCAGCCAGGAGTGGACGGAGAACTATGGCTACACCTTC. The rearrangement uses TRBV4-3 and TRBJ1-2; D not resolved. Between the trimmed V and J ends, which lost 3 bases and 2 bases, there was a span of 13 bases. The CDR3 sequence is 15 residues long. Per the germline V gene, CDR1 is LGHNA and CDR2 is YSLEER.

The V gene is TRBV7-8, the J gene TRBJ1-3, with D unresolved. V was cut by 5 bases and J by 0 bases, with 8 bases left in between. Per the germline V gene, CDR1 is SGHVS and CDR2 is FQNEAQ. CDR3 length: 14 amino acids. In DNA form, the CDR3 reads TGTGCCAGCAGCCCCCTTAACTCTGGAAACACCATATATTTT. It translates to CASSPLNSGNTIYF.

This clone was observed a few times. J is TRBJ2-7 and V is TRBV9, with D perhaps TRBD1 (5 bases). The CDR3 spans 12 residues. Germline CDR1 is SGDLS and CDR2 is YYNGEE. V was cut by 3 bases and J by 7 bases, with 11 bases left in between. CDR3 protein: CASSEGAGEQYF. CDR3 in DNA: TGTGCCAGCAGCGAAGGGGCTGGGGAGCAGTACTTC.

The V gene is TRBV2, the J gene TRBJ2-3; 7 bases map to TRBD2. The J segment lost 8 bases and the V segment lost 8 bases, leaving 1 base of the junction unmatched. The CDR3 length is 10 residues. The germline CDR1 and CDR2 sequences are SNHLY and FYNNEI. CDR3 region: CASGGGTQYF. In DNA form, the CDR3 reads TGTGCCAGCGGGGGGGGTACGCAGTATTTT.

The V gene is TRBV11-2, the J gene TRBJ2-7; 9 nucleotides match TRBD1. The CDR3 is 15 amino acids. V lost 2 bases, J lost 4 bases, and 6 bases stayed unmatched. Germline V CDR1 and CDR2: SGHAT, FQNNGV. In DNA form, the CDR3 reads TGTGCCAGCAGCTTACGGGGGACAGGGAGTTACGAGCAGTACTTC. Its translation: CASSLRGTGSYEQYF.

J is TRBJ1-1 and V is TRBV7-6; a possible D gene is TRBD1 (5 bases). Germline values: CDR1 SGHVS, CDR2 FNYEAQ. This CDR3 is built from 16 residues. Trimming removed 5 bases at V and 1 base at J, with 17 bases between. The CDR3 region is CASSLPKAGGNTEAFF. CDR3 in DNA: TGTGCCAGCAGCCTACCGAAGGCGGGGGGGAACACTGAAGCTTTCTTT.

This clone was seen more than once but under ten times. This sample also contains other DNA sequences that code for the same CDR3. The rearrangement uses TRBV5-1 and TRBJ1-6; 8 nucleotides line up with TRBD1. Trimming cost V 4 bases and J 6 bases; bases outside gene matches: 6. The CDR3 covers 15 residues. Germline CDR1 SGHRS, CDR2 YFSETQ. CDR3 residues: CASSPGTGPNSPLHF. The CDR3 coding sequence is TGCGCCAGCAGCCCCGGGACAGGCCCTAATTCACCCCTCCACTTT.

This chain joins TRBV5-1 and TRBJ2-7, with D unresolved. With 5 bases removed from V and 0 bases from J, the gap between germline ends came to 12 bases. This CDR3 has 14 amino acids. In germline, CDR1 is SGHRS, CDR2 YFSETQ. The CDR3 here is CASSPDPDSYEQYF. DNA for the CDR3: TGCGCCAGCAGTCCCGACCCTGACTCCTACGAGCAGTACTTC.

The rearrangement uses TRBV18 and TRBJ2-3; TRBD2 is a possible D gene (7 bases). Per the germline V gene, CDR1 is KGHSH and CDR2 is LQKENI. CDR3 length equals 16 residues. Trimming took off 2 bases at V and 3 bases at J, with 15 bases between the two ends. CDR3 coding DNA: TGTGCCAGCTCACCAATTCGAAGCGGGACAACAGATACGCAGTATTTT. The encoded protein is CASSPIRSGTTDTQYF.

To note about this clone: The same CDR3 also results from other DNA sequences found in this sample. This chain joins TRBV7-9 and TRBJ2-1; 7 bases match TRBD2. J was trimmed by 0 bases and V by 4 bases; bases with no gene match: 3. CDR3 length equals 15 residues. The V gene's germline CDR1 is SEHNR and CDR2 FQNEAQ (reference sequence). The CDR3 loop reads CASSSGGSSYNEQFF. In nucleotides, the CDR3 is TGTGCCAGCAGCTCCGGCGGGAGCTCCTACAATGAGCAGTTCTTC.

The rearrangement links TRBV30 to TRBJ2-5; the D gene could be TRBD1 or TRBD2 (5 bases each). The V gene's germline CDR1 is GTSNPN and CDR2 SVGIG (reference sequence). Trimming took 6 bases from V and 3 from J, leaving 17 bases between them. The CDR3 runs to 14 residues. CDR3 sequence: CACLPMGVKETQYF. Here the CDR3 DNA reads TGTGCCTGCCTCCCTATGGGGGTCAAAGAGACCCAGTACTTC.

The V call is TRBV15, the J call TRBJ1-2; D is undetermined. Trimming removed 5 bases from V and 8 bases from J, with 12 bases in between. The CDR3 contains 12 residues. Germline lookup yields CDR1 LNHNV and CDR2 YYDKDF (reference sequence). The CDR3: CATSVLSGGYTF. The CDR3 nucleotides read TGTGCCACCAGCGTATTATCGGGCGGCTACACCTTC.

This clone was seen only once. The CDR3 DNA is TGTGCCAGCAGCCGGACCCAGCTAGCGGACGGGGAGCTGTTTTTT. Protein: CASSRTQLADGELFF. The J gene is TRBJ2-2, the V gene TRBV11-2; TRBD2 matches at 7 bases. The CDR3 runs to 15 residues. Germline trimming cut 5 bases from V and 7 bases from J; bases unmatched to any gene: 10. Per germline, CDR1 SGHAT and CDR2 FQNNGV. Supplemented by reference TRBV11-2 and TRBJ2-2, the full variable domain reads EAGVAQSPRYKIIEKRQSVAFWCNPISGHATLYWYQQILGQGPKLLIQFQNNGVVDDSQLPKDRFSAERLKGVDSTLKIQPAKLEDSAVYLCASSRTQLADGELFFGEGSRLTVL.

The V and J genes are TRBV10-3 and TRBJ1-1; TRBD1 is a possible D gene (6 bases). The CDR3 runs to 14 residues. The germline gives CDR1 ENHRY, CDR2 SYGVKD. V lost 6 bases, J lost 1 base, and 12 bases lay in between. The CDR3 region has the DNA TGTGCCATCAGGGTGGGACAAAGGAACACTGAAGCTTTCTTT. It encodes CAIRVGQRNTEAFF.

The V gene is TRBV4-1, the J gene TRBJ2-5; D tentatively fits TRBD1 or TRBD2 (5 bases each). Germline lookup yields CDR1 MGHRA and CDR2 YSYEKL. The CDR3 consists of 14 residues. V was trimmed by 0 bases and J by 9 bases, leaving 14 bases between them. The CDR3 region is CASSQEGRGVAQYF. CDR3 DNA sequence: TGCGCCAGCAGCCAAGAGGGACGGGGTGTGGCCCAGTACTTC.